What follows are 21 T cell receptor beta chains derived from one specimen sequenced in a study of blood T cell repertoires in COVID-19. Generated by immunoSEQ multiplex PCR, the TCRdb table keeps only in-frame clones and is missing some. The sample has more than 150,000 clones, less than 90% seen once. Input material: peripheral blood. The receptors were sampled from an older man with active or convalescent COVID-19.

The V and J genes are TRBV7-8 and TRBJ1-5; 7 bases are a match to TRBD1. Germline V gene data show CDR1 as SGHVS and CDR2 as FQNEAQ. The CDR3 runs to 16 residues. The V segment lost 1 base and the J segment 2 bases; nucleotides outside the gene matches: 5. The CDR3 DNA is TGTGCCAGCAGCTTAGGAGGGGGCGCAGGCAATCAGCCCCAGCATTTT. Translation: CASSLGGGAGNQPQHF.

This clone has just one count. The genes are TRBV11-2 and TRBJ2-3; 10 positions match TRBD2. The V and J ends lost 4 bases and 6 bases, in that order; junction bases with no gene match: 10. The germline V gene encodes CDR1 SGHAT and CDR2 FQNNGV. CDR3 length equals 16 residues. In DNA, the CDR3 is TGTGCCAGCAGCTACGAGATCGCTAGCGGGGGCGATACGCAGTATTTT. It codes for CASSYEIASGGDTQYF.

V and J are TRBV2 and TRBJ2-3, with TRBD2 matching over 9 bases. V gave up 6 bases and J gave up 2 bases; unmatched junction bases: 9. CDR3 length equals 16 residues. The germline V gene encodes CDR1 SNHLY and CDR2 FYNNEI. CDR3 sequence reads: CASRADSGSPTDTQYF. CDR3 coding DNA: TGTGCCAGCAGGGCAGATAGCGGGAGCCCCACAGATACGCAGTATTTT.

The genes are TRBV10-1 and TRBJ2-7, with D unclear. V dropped 3 bases and J dropped 3 bases, with 6 bases sitting between them. CDR1 WNHNN and CDR2 SYGVQD come from the germline V gene (reference sequence). This CDR3 has 12 residues. The CDR3 DNA is TGCGCCAGCAGTGACCCCGGCTACGAGCAGTACTTC. It specifies CASSDPGYEQYF.

CDR3 DNA: TGTGCCAGCAGAACATCGTGGGGCAGGACGAACACTGAAGCTTTCTTT. It is translated as CASRTSWGRTNTEAFF. The chain carries TRBV7-2 and TRBJ1-1, with D possibly being TRBD1 (5 bases). CDR3 length: 16 amino acids. The V gene's germline CDR1 is SGHTA and CDR2 FQGNSA. Trimming took 6 bases from V and 1 from J, leaving 18 bases between them.

The chain links TRBV7-2 to TRBJ2-5, with a weak D call TRBD1 (6 bases). This CDR3 spans 14 amino acids. V lost 5 bases and J 5 bases, leaving 15 bases between the germline ends. In germline, CDR1 is SGHTA, CDR2 FQGNSA. DNA of the CDR3: TGTGCCAGCAGCCCCCTTGGTAGGGGGGAGACCCAGTACTTC. Amino acids: CASSPLGRGETQYF.

The chain has TRBV9 and TRBJ1-5; D not resolved. CDR1 and CDR2 from the germline V gene are SGDLS and YYNGEE. Trimming left V 4 bases short and J 4 bases short, with 12 bases between. CDR3 length equals 14 residues. CDR3 loop: CASSPPYSNQPQHF. The CDR3 nucleotides read TGTGCCAGCAGCCCCCCCTACTCTAATCAGCCCCAGCATTTT. Variable domain in full (rest from reference TRBV9 and TRBJ1-5): DSGVTQTPKHLITATGQRVTLRCSPRSGDLSVYWYQQSLDQGLQFLIQYYNGEERAKGNILERFSAQQFPDLHSELNLSSLELGDSALYFCASSPPYSNQPQHFGDGTRLSIL.

The chain uses TRBV18 and TRBJ2-7, with 7 bases matching TRBD2. In germline, CDR1 is KGHSH, CDR2 LQKENI. The CDR3 spans 18 residues. Germline trimming cut 5 bases from V and 1 base from J; bases unmatched to any gene: 17. This chain's CDR3 is CASSSRLRSSSGSYEQYF. The CDR3 bases are TGTGCCAGCTCATCTCGATTGAGGAGTTCTAGCGGATCCTACGAGCAGTACTTC.

The chain employs TRBV3-1 (or the pseudogene TRBV3-2) and TRBJ2-4; maybe TRBD1 (5 bases). This CDR3 contains 15 residues. CDR1 and CDR2 from the germline V gene are LGHDT and YNNKEL (reference sequence). V was clipped by 5 bases and J by 3 bases, with 14 bases between them. The CDR3 region has the DNA TGTGCCAGCAGCTCCTCAGGGATTTTCAAAAACATTCAGTACTTC. The encoded protein is CASSSSGIFKNIQYF.

The chain employs TRBV5-4 and TRBJ2-1; D not resolved. The CDR3 runs 11 residues. Germline loops: CDR1 SGHNT, CDR2 YYREEE (reference sequence). The V gene lost 5 bases and the J gene lost 4 bases, with 4 bases spanning the gap. The CDR3 loop reads CASRAYNEQFF. DNA for the CDR3: TGTGCCAGCAGAGCGTACAATGAGCAGTTCTTC. Full variable domain (rest looked up from reference TRBV5-4 and TRBJ2-1): ETGVTQSPTHLIKTRGQQVTLRCSSQSGHNTVSWYQQALGQGPQFIFQYYREEENGRGNFPPRFSGLQFPNYSSELNVNALELDDSALYLCASRAYNEQFFGPGTRLTVL.

In its sample, this clone was seen a few times. The chain carries TRBV6-5 and TRBJ2-5; tentatively, D is TRBD1 (8 bases). The V end was cut by 7 bases, the J end by 4 bases, with 19 bases between. CDR3 length: 15 residues. The germline V gene has CDR1 MNHEY and CDR2 SVGAGI. The CDR3 DNA follows: TGTGCCAGCACGCGGGGAGGGGGGACAGGAGAGACCCAGTACTTC. Protein sequence: CASTRGGGTGETQYF.

DNA of the CDR3: TGTGCCAGCAGCGGGGGGGCGAGAGATACGCAGTATTTT. Translating it yields CASSGGARDTQYF. The chain is built from TRBV7-2 and TRBJ2-3; TRBD2 is a possible D gene (7 bases). CDR1 and CDR2 from the germline V gene are SGHTA and FQGNSA. CDR3 length: 13 amino acids. Trimming took off 5 bases at V and 5 bases at J, with 11 bases between the two ends.

The rearrangement uses TRBV10-3 and TRBJ2-7; D might be TRBD1 (6 bases). Trimming stripped 4 bases from V and 3 bases from J, with 7 bases between. Germline CDR1 is ENHRY and CDR2 is SYGVKD. The CDR3 totals 12 residues. DNA for the CDR3: TGTGCCATCAGTGGGGACAACTACGAGCAGTACTTC. Amino acid sequence: CAISGDNYEQYF.

The chain uses TRBV9 and TRBJ2-6, with D possibly being TRBD2 (6 bases). The germline V and J ends were trimmed by 0 bases and 0 bases, with 13 bases remaining between them. The length of the CDR3 is 18 residues. Germline loops: CDR1 SGDLS, CDR2 YYNGEE. The CDR3 reads CASSVDWGVSSGANVLTF. The CDR3, as DNA: TGTGCCAGCAGCGTAGATTGGGGGGTCAGCTCTGGGGCCAACGTCCTGACTTTC.

The chain carries TRBV7-9 and TRBJ2-7; no clear D. V was clipped by 3 bases and J by 0 bases, with 9 bases between them. CDR3 size: 14 residues. Germline CDR1 and CDR2: SEHNR and FQNEAQ (reference sequence). CDR3 nucleotides: TGTGCCAGCAGCTTTGACGGGTCCTCCTACGAGCAGTACTTC. It encodes CASSFDGSSYEQYF.

The CDR3: CASQAKNIQYF. The CDR3 DNA follows: TGTGCCAGCCAGGCCAAAAACATTCAGTACTTC. V gene TRBV2 combines with J gene TRBJ2-4; no firm D call. The length of the CDR3 is 11 residues. V gave up 8 bases and J gave up 1 base, with 3 bases separating them. From germline, CDR1 is SNHLY and CDR2 FYNNEI.

V is TRBV5-1 and J is TRBJ1-1; D ambiguous. This CDR3 contains 15 residues. Germline assignment: CDR1 SGHRS and CDR2 YFSETQ. The ends were cut back, 5 bases at V and 8 bases at J, with 22 bases in the middle. The CDR3 protein is CASRIELGLALEAFF. As DNA, the CDR3 is TGCGCCAGCAGGATAGAGCTAGGACTTGCCCTCGAAGCTTTCTTT.

The V gene is TRBV5-6, the J gene TRBJ2-1; weak D call: TRBD2 (6 bases). There are 12 residues in the CDR3. Trimming shortened V by 5 bases and J by 9 bases, and 12 bases separated the two germline ends. Germline values: CDR1 SGHDT, CDR2 YYEEEE. The CDR3 sequence is CASRGTGPEQFF. The CDR3 nucleotides read TGTGCCAGCAGAGGGACTGGCCCTGAGCAGTTCTTC.

This clone was seen a few times. The rearrangement joins TRBV3-1 (or the pseudogene TRBV3-2) to TRBJ2-1; weak D call: TRBD1 (6 bases). V was shortened by 4 bases and J by 4 bases, with 8 bases between the two germline ends. The germline V gene encodes CDR1 LGHDT and CDR2 YNNKEL (reference sequence). CDR3 size: 13 residues. As DNA, the CDR3 is TGTGCCAGCAGCCCTGACAGGTACAATGAGCAGTTCTTC. Translated: CASSPDRYNEQFF.

CDR3: CASSEQGYEQYF. The DNA of the CDR3 is TGTGCCAGCAGTGAACAGGGCTACGAGCAGTACTTC. This sequence joins TRBV25-1 and TRBJ2-7, with a weak D call TRBD1 (5 bases). The germline V gene encodes CDR1 MGHDK and CDR2 SYGVNS. This CDR3 has 12 amino acids. V dropped 2 bases and J dropped 3 bases, with 5 bases sitting between them.

The gene calls are TRBV28 and TRBJ1-2; TRBD1 matches 7 bases. The germline CDR1 and CDR2 sequences are MDHEN and SYDVKM. There are 12 residues in the CDR3. V shed 7 bases and J 4 bases; nucleotides not matched to a gene: 3. CDR3 protein: CASTGQVYGYTF. CDR3 DNA: TGTGCCAGCACCGGACAGGTCTATGGCTACACCTTC.